The rows below give T cell receptor beta chains drawn from one sample of a study of blood T cell repertoires in COVID-19. Sequenced by immunoSEQ multiplex PCR; TCRdb stores in-frame clones only, minus some. The table shows 150,000 to 200,000 clones, with about four fifths occurring only once. Sequenced: PBMCs or T cells enriched from blood (not recorded which). The receptor set was obtained from a man aged 45-65 years who had recovered from COVID-19. CDR3s leave out the opening cysteine and the closing phenylalanine or tryptophan. The order of the fields is CDR3 length, V gene, J gene, D gene, CDR3 protein. The D gene is left open where the match is weak.

len: 12
v_gene: TRBV19
j_gene: TRBJ1-1
d_gene: -
CDR3aa: ASSRRGEGTEAF

len: 16
v_gene: TRBV27
j_gene: TRBJ1-3
d_gene: -
CDR3aa: ASSPTPKPAGTGNTIY

len: 14
v_gene: TRBV10-3
j_gene: TRBJ2-3
d_gene: TRBD1
CDR3aa: AISESGQGEADTQY

len: 14
v_gene: TRBV18
j_gene: TRBJ1-1
d_gene: TRBD1
CDR3aa: ASRSPIGTGSPEAF

len: 13
v_gene: TRBV7-9
j_gene: TRBJ2-3
d_gene: TRBD2
CDR3aa: ASSLGRGVGDTQY

len: 14
v_gene: TRBV18
j_gene: TRBJ1-5
d_gene: -
CDR3aa: ASSPPQGGSNQPQH

len: 13
v_gene: TRBV18
j_gene: TRBJ2-7
d_gene: -
CDR3aa: ASSPGGVGTYEQY

len: 12
v_gene: TRBV29-1
j_gene: TRBJ1-4
d_gene: TRBD1
CDR3aa: SVATGTANEKLF

len: 11
v_gene: TRBV19
j_gene: TRBJ1-1
d_gene: -
CDR3aa: ASGAGRNTEAF

len: 14
v_gene: TRBV15
j_gene: TRBJ2-5
d_gene: TRBD2
CDR3aa: ATSTRRLAGGMTQY

len: 14
v_gene: TRBV18
j_gene: TRBJ1-1
d_gene: -
CDR3aa: ASSPYHVGGGTEAF

len: 14
v_gene: TRBV4-1
j_gene: TRBJ2-1
d_gene: -
CDR3aa: ASSQIGPVWGDEQF

len: 14
v_gene: TRBV19
j_gene: TRBJ1-5
d_gene: TRBD1
CDR3aa: ASSIGQGTGNQPQH

len: 11
v_gene: TRBV5-6
j_gene: TRBJ1-5
d_gene: -
CDR3aa: ASSLRGNQPQH

len: 17
v_gene: TRBV7-8
j_gene: TRBJ1-1
d_gene: -
CDR3aa: ASSPGYRGLGPGNTEAF

len: 13
v_gene: TRBV5-6
j_gene: TRBJ2-2
d_gene: -
CDR3aa: ASGTGGRDTGELF

len: 9
v_gene: TRBV3-1/TRBV3-2
j_gene: TRBJ1-4
d_gene: TRBD1
CDR3aa: ASSPGQGVF

len: 14
v_gene: TRBV2
j_gene: TRBJ1-5
d_gene: -
CDR3aa: ASSEALRGVKQPQH

len: 14
v_gene: TRBV6-6
j_gene: TRBJ2-5
d_gene: TRBD1
CDR3aa: ASSLTRGQGRETQY

len: 11
v_gene: TRBV2
j_gene: TRBJ1-1
d_gene: -
CDR3aa: ASSPRGAGEAF

len: 13
v_gene: TRBV7-2
j_gene: TRBJ2-7
d_gene: TRBD2
CDR3aa: ASSSGLAVAYEQY

len: 9
v_gene: TRBV5-1
j_gene: TRBJ2-5
d_gene: -
CDR3aa: ASSTEETQY

len: 11
v_gene: TRBV28
j_gene: TRBJ2-1
d_gene: -
CDR3aa: ASSSPPGNEQF

len: 10
v_gene: TRBV5-6
j_gene: TRBJ1-2
d_gene: -
CDR3aa: ASSLPGYGYT

len: 13
v_gene: TRBV11-2
j_gene: TRBJ2-5
d_gene: -
CDR3aa: ASSLDRGPQETQY

len: 14
v_gene: TRBV18
j_gene: TRBJ2-7
d_gene: -
CDR3aa: ASSGSGAASSYEQY

len: 13
v_gene: TRBV4-1
j_gene: TRBJ1-2
d_gene: -
CDR3aa: ASSQGGLAAYGYT

len: 12
v_gene: TRBV2
j_gene: TRBJ1-2
d_gene: -
CDR3aa: ASRTTGMGFGYT

len: 14
v_gene: TRBV7-9
j_gene: TRBJ2-3
d_gene: TRBD1
CDR3aa: ASSQSGTGGGDTQY

len: 11
v_gene: TRBV12-3/TRBV12-4
j_gene: TRBJ2-7
d_gene: TRBD2
CDR3aa: ASTASGAHEQY

len: 13
v_gene: TRBV5-5
j_gene: TRBJ1-5
d_gene: TRBD1
CDR3aa: ASSGTGASNQPQH

len: 14
v_gene: TRBV5-1
j_gene: TRBJ1-2
d_gene: TRBD1
CDR3aa: ASSLGGTGDRYGYT

len: 14
v_gene: TRBV5-1
j_gene: TRBJ2-1
d_gene: -
CDR3aa: ASSLDMGGPHNEQF

len: 12
v_gene: TRBV6-5
j_gene: TRBJ2-5
d_gene: TRBD1
CDR3aa: ASSRDRVTETQY

len: 12
v_gene: TRBV5-4
j_gene: TRBJ2-5
d_gene: -
CDR3aa: ASSSGTGRETQY

len: 14
v_gene: TRBV5-6
j_gene: TRBJ1-6
d_gene: -
CDR3aa: ASSLGVLGGNSPLH

len: 14
v_gene: TRBV6-5
j_gene: TRBJ1-1
d_gene: -
CDR3aa: ASSYSDSGRNPEAF

len: 13
v_gene: TRBV6-5
j_gene: TRBJ2-5
d_gene: -
CDR3aa: ASSYSWRGEETQY

len: 14
v_gene: TRBV2
j_gene: TRBJ1-6
d_gene: TRBD1
CDR3aa: ASSEEGTGGDSPLH

len: 13
v_gene: TRBV4-2
j_gene: TRBJ2-5
d_gene: -
CDR3aa: ASSQVLASQETQY